These T cell receptor beta chains were read from a single sample in a study of blood T cell repertoires in COVID-19. Measured with immunoSEQ multiplex PCR; TCRdb has only the in-frame clones, and not every one. The table shows 100,000 to 150,000 clones, with about 83% occurring only once. Material: peripheral blood. The source is a human donor in a cohort sampled during active COVID-19. Each CDR3 is given with its conserved first and last residue. The order of the fields is V gene, J gene, D gene, clone size, CDR3 protein, CDR3 DNA. The D gene is left open where the match is weak. Clone size is shown for a subset of rows, as once, few, many or a class of expanded clone.

TRBV29-1	TRBJ1-2	NA	NA	CSVEDRRGLLGNYGYTF	TGCAGCGTTGAAGATCGAAGGGGACTCTTGGGGAACTATGGCTACACCTTC
TRBV19	TRBJ1-2	TRBD1	NA	CASSPGQGIVYGYTF	TGTGCCAGTAGTCCCGGACAGGGAATCGTCTATGGCTACACCTTC
TRBV6-2/TRBV6-3	TRBJ2-7	NA	NA	CASSSRYYEQYF	TGTGCCAGCAGTTCGCGGTACTACGAGCAGTACTTC
TRBV18	TRBJ2-5	NA	once	CASSPLQNQETQYF	TGTGCCAGCTCACCACTCCAAAACCAAGAGACCCAGTACTTC
TRBV3-1/TRBV3-2	TRBJ2-7	NA	NA	CASSPIRLGGEQYF	TGTGCCAGCAGCCCTATCCGGTTGGGGGGAGAGCAGTACTTC
TRBV5-6	TRBJ2-7	NA	NA	CASSLRSGGISYEQYF	TGTGCCAGCAGCTTGAGATCAGGGGGGATTTCCTACGAGCAGTACTTC
TRBV11-2	TRBJ1-4	TRBD1	NA	CASSPRTGLRNEKLFF	TGTGCCAGCAGCCCCCGGACAGGACTGCGTAATGAAAAACTGTTTTTT
TRBV12-3/TRBV12-4	TRBJ1-4	NA	once	CASRPVTGEKLFF	TGTGCCAGCAGGCCGGTGACGGGGGAAAAACTGTTTTTT
TRBV6-5	TRBJ2-1	TRBD1	NA	CASRPIGGAYNEQFF	TGTGCCAGCCGTCCAATAGGGGGCGCTTACAATGAGCAGTTCTTC
TRBV6-6	TRBJ2-3	TRBD2	NA	CASSPREGDTDTQYF	TGTGCCAGCAGTCCACGGGAGGGGGACACAGATACGCAGTATTTT
TRBV11-2	TRBJ1-1	TRBD1	once	CASSLIGQANTEAFF	TGTGCCAGCAGCTTGATCGGACAGGCGAACACTGAAGCTTTCTTT
TRBV5-4	TRBJ2-2	TRBD1	NA	CASSPRDSYTGELFF	TGTGCCAGCAGCCCCCGGGACAGCTACACCGGGGAGCTGTTTTTT
TRBV6-4	TRBJ2-1	TRBD2	NA	CASSEHPPGLAGSYNEQFF	TGTGCCAGCAGTGAGCACCCCCCGGGACTAGCTGGGTCCTACAATGAGCAGTTCTTC
TRBV27	TRBJ2-1	NA	NA	CASSSQEGRSYNEQFF	TGTGCCAGCAGTTCCCAGGAGGGCCGCTCCTACAATGAGCAGTTCTTC
TRBV2	TRBJ1-6	TRBD1	NA	CASRGKQGARYNSPLHF	TGTGCCAGCAGGGGCAAACAGGGGGCGAGGTATAATTCACCCCTCCACTTT